This T cell receptor (beta chain) was identified in a study of blood T cells in healthy people across ages. The sample providers were healthy Caucasian people from Russia, aged about 6 to 95. Study-wide results and caveats: Per million T cells, TCR beta diversity dropped roughly linearly as age increased.

Primed by a sample-barcoded 5' primer and a J-beta primer mix, a second PCR proceeded for about 7 to 11 cycles. TCRdb ran MiXCR on the 5' RACE reads and lists one entry per CDR3 protein. The table includes about a million distinct CDR3 sequences, 45% to 50% detected once. This clonotype was found once. Its antigen remains unknown. This clone may be a read error of a much larger clone one base away. This clonotype was sampled from a man younger than 45 in good health. The sequenced sample consisted of blood.

The CDR3 nucleotides are TGTGCCAGCAATGAGGGCCAGGGGGGGACAGATACGCAGTATTTT. The encoded protein is CASNEGQGGTDTQYF. The V gene is TRBV6-4, the J gene TRBJ2-3; the D call may be TRBD1 or TRBD2 (7 bases each). Trimming took 7 bases from V and 3 from J, leaving 17 bases between them. The V gene's germline CDR1 is MRHNA and CDR2 SNTAGT. CDR3 size: 15 residues.